This T cell receptor (beta chain) was documented in a study of blood T cell repertoires in COVID-19. The table came from immunoSEQ multiplex PCR; TCRdb's copy has only in-frame clones and leaves some out. The table has about 70,000 clones, around 85% seen once. This CDR3 comprises 15 residues. Germline trimming cut 5 bases from V and 5 bases from J; bases unmatched to any gene: 7. Germline CDR1 reads SGHVS; CDR2 reads FNYEAQ. The source is a woman aged 80 or over with active or convalescent COVID-19. The sequenced material came from peripheral blood. The chain combines TRBV7-6 with TRBJ2-3, with 10 bases lining up with TRBD2. Here the CDR3 DNA reads TGTGCCAGCAGCATCCAGCGGGGGGGCGAAGATACGCAGTATTTT. It translates to CASSIQRGGEDTQYF.